This entry is about one TCR beta chain. Its target is unknown. These data come from a study of cytomegalovirus exposure and HLA in healthy donors. Findings of the study overall: The study put 150 or so TCR beta chains on its list as cytomegalovirus-associated. What a later analysis showed was that several of the most significant clusters appeared linked to common viral pathogens.

A multiplex PCR was run with 60 Vbeta primers and 13 Jbeta primers. Only in-frame clones appear in the TCRdb table, and some are missing; sequencing was by immunoSEQ multiplex PCR. The sample contains about 130,000 clones, 70% to 80% of which appear only once. The receptor's source is a woman in her forties or fifties in good health and CMV-seronegative. The sample comprised PBMCs.

CDR3 loop: CASSLSTEAFF. For the CDR3, the DNA is TGTGCCAGCAGCCTCTCCACTGAAGCTTTCTTT. J is TRBJ1-1 and V is TRBV11-3; D remains ambiguous. V was shortened by 5 bases and J by 4 bases, with 5 bases between the two germline ends. In germline, CDR1 is SGHNT, CDR2 YENEEA. This CDR3 is built from 11 residues.